This T cell receptor (beta chain) came from a study of cytomegalovirus exposure and HLA in healthy donors (dated by TCRdb to the late 2010s). General notes on the study: According to an earlier analysis of 550 to 700 of the donors, about 170 million T cells yielded approximately 120 million unique TCR beta sequences and about 300 Gb of sequence data. An early release covering around 630 HLA-typed donors comprised about 300 gigabases of sequencing data and tens of millions of unique TCR sequences. Of the roughly 410 genotyped donors, 75% to 85% were placed in the genetic ancestry cluster associated with self-reported Caucasian donors. The aim of the study was to test whether cataloging public T cell receptors could identify signatures of past pathogen exposure. The study profiled the T cell repertoires of approximately 700 subjects by immunosequencing and related them to cytomegalovirus serostatus. Besides the first cohort of some 670 subjects, a separate validation cohort made up of over 95 different subjects was used. To predict cytomegalovirus infection status, the study brought together high-throughput TCR immunosequencing, statistical association of individual TCRs with disease status, and machine learning. A later analysis re-analyzed previously published TCR beta repertoires from 666 donors and added high-resolution HLA genotyping to study TCR occurrence patterns. The later analysis used no new phenotypic data to find candidate immune exposures, relying instead on TCR beta sequences and their occurrence across donors. In an earlier analysis of roughly 540 of the donors, high-throughput TCR beta sequencing was used to judge whether each TCR beta V gene segment behaved as functional or pseudogenic. Donor age, sex, ethnicity and CMV serostatus were compiled alongside the repertoire data. In a later genetic analysis, genome-wide SNP genotypes for about 65% of the 666 donors were used, and that subset was treated as a discovery cohort. All discovery cohort repertoires had been generated using a single sequencing platform. HLA typing included class I and class II loci at four-digit resolution. The number of donors typed differed by locus, with roughly 620-630 for A, B, C, DRB1 and DQB1, about 500 for DQA1, approximately 570 for DPA1, and some 450 for DPB1. Roughly 5 DR-DQ haplotypes were handled as single units for association and clustering, since linkage in the cohort was strong. Among 350 to 400 genotyped donors of the cohort, an average of roughly 240,000 unique TCR beta nucleotide sequences were sequenced per donor, roughly a sixth of them non-productive.

From the cysteine up to the phenylalanine, the CDR3 has a length of 16 residues. Of the read, only the CDR3 DNA is kept; its 48 bases are in frame from base 1. Via the germline V gene, CDR1 is MNHNS and CDR2 SASEGT. Trimming costs V 4 bases and J 9 bases, and their ends lie 22 bases apart. The paper's findings and limits, for the study overall: An association between a missense DCLRE1C variant and V-gene and J-gene trimming of TCR beta chains was found in a later genetic analysis and replicated in an independent cohort. Because HLA typing was unavailable for some donors at each locus, only the typed subset was used in association tests. When HLA alleles, especially DR and DQ, strongly co-occurred, TCR associations were difficult to assign to individual alleles. Some IMGT-functional V segments, including TRBV6-2 and TRBV6-3, could not be distinguished by the 87-base-pair reads and were therefore excluded. In a later analysis, some 18,000 TCR beta sequences were associated with specific HLA alleles at a false discovery rate of 0.05. The authors suggested that the approach could potentially be extended to other disease states and immunological phenotypes. Broadly in line with IMGT annotations, most TCR beta V segments showed up in productive rearrangements about 90% or about 30% of the time in an earlier analysis of under 700 of the donors. In a later analysis, HLA-associated TCR beta chains showed more clonal expansion and lower generation probabilities than non-associated chains that were equally common. A group of highly shared sequence variants was considered likely to be a technical artifact of the sequencing pipeline. Only TCR beta chains were sequenced in this cohort, and the absence of alpha or paired-chain data limited detectable features. Because counts were too low, seventeen rarely observed V segments, including chromosome 9 orphons, were left out of the earlier analysis of 500 to 750 of the donors. Correlated functional status among segregating V segments might reflect linkage disequilibrium, but an unknown experimental factor could not be ruled out. The study gave a list of about 160 TCR beta chains associated with cytomegalovirus. Three of the identified cytomegalovirus-associated TCR beta chains were confirmed in vitro to be specific for cytomegalovirus antigens. The only immune exposure information available for the cohort was CMV serostatus. According to a later analysis, most CMV-associated TCR beta chains appeared to be HLA-restricted, and the HLA associations seemed to be driven largely by CMV exposure. Several of the top co-occurrence clusters appeared to be linked to parvovirus B19, influenza, CMV and Epstein-Barr virus, according to a later analysis. Across donors, most TCR sequences were observed very rarely, whereas some public TCRs were present in many individuals. In a later genetic analysis, fewer N-insertions in productive TCRs were reported among donors in an Asian-associated ancestry cluster than the 666-donor mean. Sequencing depth was assumed to be roughly uniform across donors in the presence/absence analyses, though that assumption may not hold. Cytomegalovirus status was reported to be diagnosed by the classifier with high specificity and sensitivity in both the original and validation cohorts. A further reported finding was that TCR beta sequences accurately predicted the HLA-A and HLA-B alleles for most subjects in the first cohort. According to a later analysis, TCR association rates differed among HLA loci, with DRB1 alleles showing the most associated TCRs and HLA-C alleles showing the fewest.

Library generation was performed with the immunoSEQ multiplex PCR assay. For the multiplex PCR, a mixture combining 60 forward primers for TCR Vbeta segments and 13 reverse primers for TCR Jbeta segments was used. A multiplex PCR assay on genomic DNA amplified the CDR3 region of rearranged TCR beta genes. The amplified TCR beta libraries were sequenced on the Illumina HiSeq System as 87-base-pair reads. The authors processed their data as follows. A later analysis counted about 76 million unique TCR beta chains across the 666 repertoires, and some 12 million of these chains were shared by at least two donors. To remove PCR and sequencing errors, raw reads were error-corrected and collapsed into unique sequences using a nearest-neighbor algorithm that merged closely related sequences. CDR3 sequences were aligned to IMGT reference sequences to assign V, D and J gene segments. For a sequence to be retained, at least a six-nucleotide match to both a V gene segment and a J gene segment was required. Rearrangements were classified as productive when the CDR3 lacked stop codons and remained in frame with V and J, and all other rearrangements were classified as non-productive. CDR3 was defined by IMGT convention, running from the second conserved V-encoded cysteine to the conserved J-encoded phenylalanine. In an earlier analysis of 500 to 650 of the donors, sequences lacking an unambiguous match to a single V gene segment were excluded. An earlier analysis of over 450 of the donors classified V segments as functional when productive rearrangements were above 56.7% and as segregating when the standard deviation between donors was above 5%. A statistical classification framework was developed to diagnose cytomegalovirus status using the catalog of TCR beta chain sequences. In a later analysis, V and J genes were assigned by comparing TCR nucleotide sequences against IMGT/GENE-DB human TR gene sequences. The TCRdist pipeline was used in a later analysis to assign CDR3 sequences and most-parsimonious VDJ recombination scenarios. A later analysis defined each TCR beta chain by its CDR3 amino acid sequence plus V-gene family, and excluded reads lacking a unique V-gene family. A later analysis removed 500 to 600 highly shared, low-generation-probability nucleotide sequences to deal with suspected cross-contamination and a sequencing artifact. In a later analysis, a clonal expansion index was calculated for each public chain from normalized within-repertoire ranks of inferred template counts. A later analysis computed generation probabilities with a VDJ recombination model fitted to out-of-frame rearrangements, and checked the results against IGoR. A later analysis scored TCR-TCR, TCR-HLA and TCR-CMV co-occurrence with hypergeometric tests, applying a repertoire-size bias correction to TCR pairs. To estimate false discovery rates, a later analysis permuted the HLA or CMV assignments 20 times. A later analysis grouped co-occurring TCRs with DBSCAN, adding TCRdist sequence similarity when clustering within HLA-allele-positive subsets. Co-occurrence clustering excluded repertoires with fewer than 30,000 or more than 120,000 public chains, plus five with anomalous nucleotide sharing. TCRdb took over this immuneACCESS table, retaining in-frame rearrangements with V and J assigned. Such tables are incomplete; in checked studies, under half of the missing clones stem from an unresolved V gene, and the remainder is unexplained. The DNA gave D and trimming, while V, J and clone size come from that table. This sample lists 120,000 to 150,000 clones; roughly four fifths were detected once. Together, the top ten hold 2.5% to 3.5% of the sample.

To note about this clone: Its antigen remains unidentified. No base quality information exists; no much larger clone differs at one position.

The cohort was made up of 650 to 700 healthy bone marrow donors. At the time of sampling, all cohort members were nominally healthy, though unrecorded immune exposures were likely present. The donor was CMV seropositive and belonged to the group of about 290 seropositive cohort members. A peripheral blood sample was provided by each donor, and peripheral blood mononuclear cells were used for TCR beta sequencing. Genomic DNA extraction from the blood cell samples was performed with the Qiagen DNeasy Blood Extraction Kit. The clonotype was recovered from a man in his forties in good health and CMV-seropositive. The rearranged segments are TRBV6-1 and TRBJ2-1; matching of 6 bases hints at TRBD1 as the D gene. Material: PBMCs. CDR3 loop: CASSVTGNWGGGEQFF. The sequence in DNA is TGTGCCAGCAGTGTAACAGGGAACTGGGGCGGCGGTGAGCAGTTCTTC.